The source of this TCR beta chain is a study of blood T cell repertoires in COVID-19. Study details: Acute-phase and convalescent COVID-19 samples originated in the United States, Italy and Spain. The cDNA or gDNA used as material had been derived from T cells, B-cell-depleted T cells, or PBMCs.

This table comes from immunoSEQ multiplex PCR, and its TCRdb copy is limited to in-frame clones, with some not included. The sample lists tens of thousands of clones, roughly 78% occurring once. This clonotype was sampled from a woman older than 75 with acute or convalescent COVID-19. Sequencing was performed on peripheral blood.

Here the CDR3 reads CASSPGFNEQFF. The DNA of the CDR3 is TGTGCCAGCAGCCCAGGGTTTAATGAGCAGTTCTTC. The rearrangement links TRBV11-2 to TRBJ2-1; weak D call: TRBD1 (5 bases). Trimming took off 5 bases at V and 7 bases at J, with 9 bases between the two ends. The CDR3 extends over 12 amino acids. Germline CDR1 is SGHAT and CDR2 is FQNNGV.